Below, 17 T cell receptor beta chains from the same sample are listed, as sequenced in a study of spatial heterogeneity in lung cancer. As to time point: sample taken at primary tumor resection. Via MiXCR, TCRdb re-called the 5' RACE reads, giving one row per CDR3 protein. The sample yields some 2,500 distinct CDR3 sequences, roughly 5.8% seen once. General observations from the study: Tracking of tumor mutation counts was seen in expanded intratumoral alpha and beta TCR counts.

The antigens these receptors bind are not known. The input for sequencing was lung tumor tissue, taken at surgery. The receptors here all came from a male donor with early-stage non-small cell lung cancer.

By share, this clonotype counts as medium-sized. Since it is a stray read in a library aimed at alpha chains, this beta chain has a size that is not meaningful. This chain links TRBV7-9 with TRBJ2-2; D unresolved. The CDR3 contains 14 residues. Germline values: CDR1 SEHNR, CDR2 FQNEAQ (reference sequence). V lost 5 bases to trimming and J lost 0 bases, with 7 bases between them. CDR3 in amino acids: CASSPGSNTGELFF. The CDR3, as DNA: TGTGCCAGCAGCCCGGGTTCGAACACCGGGGAGCTGTTTTTT.

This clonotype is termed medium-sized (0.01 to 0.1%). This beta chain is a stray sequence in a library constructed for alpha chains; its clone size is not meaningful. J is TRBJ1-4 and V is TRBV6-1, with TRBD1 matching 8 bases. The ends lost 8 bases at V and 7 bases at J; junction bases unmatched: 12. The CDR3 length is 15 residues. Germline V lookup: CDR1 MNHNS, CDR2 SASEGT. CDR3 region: CASGGDRGLSEKLFF. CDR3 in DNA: TGTGCCAGCGGAGGCGACAGGGGTTTGAGTGAAAAACTGTTTTTT.

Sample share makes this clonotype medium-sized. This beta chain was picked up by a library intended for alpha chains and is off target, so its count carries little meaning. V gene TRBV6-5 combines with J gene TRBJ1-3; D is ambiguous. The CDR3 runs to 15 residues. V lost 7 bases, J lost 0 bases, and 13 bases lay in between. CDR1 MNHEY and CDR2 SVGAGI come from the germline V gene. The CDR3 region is CASKVSLSSGNTIYF. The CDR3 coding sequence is TGTGCCAGCAAAGTCAGCCTTTCCTCTGGAAACACCATATATTTT.

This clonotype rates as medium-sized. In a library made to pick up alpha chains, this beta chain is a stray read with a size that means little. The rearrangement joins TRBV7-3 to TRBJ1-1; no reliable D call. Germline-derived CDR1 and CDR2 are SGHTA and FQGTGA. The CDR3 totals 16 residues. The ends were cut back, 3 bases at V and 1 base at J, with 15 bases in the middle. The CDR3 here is CASSLSEVRTNTEAFF. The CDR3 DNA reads TGTGCCAGCAGCTTGAGTGAGGTCAGGACGAACACTGAAGCTTTCTTT. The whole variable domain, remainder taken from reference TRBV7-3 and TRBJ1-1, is GAGVSQTPSNKVTEKGKYVELRCDPISGHTALYWYRQSLGQGPEFLIYFQGTGAADDSGLPNDRFFAVRPEGSVSTLKIQRTERGDSAVYLCASSLSEVRTNTEAFFGQGTRLTVV.

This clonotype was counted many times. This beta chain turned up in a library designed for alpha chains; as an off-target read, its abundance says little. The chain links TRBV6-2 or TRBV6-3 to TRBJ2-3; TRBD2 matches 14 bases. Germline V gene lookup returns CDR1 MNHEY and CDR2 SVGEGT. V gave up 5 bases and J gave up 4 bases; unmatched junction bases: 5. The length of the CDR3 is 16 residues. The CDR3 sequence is CASSETSGGEADTQYF. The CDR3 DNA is TGTGCCAGCAGTGAGACTAGCGGGGGGGAGGCAGATACGCAGTATTTT.

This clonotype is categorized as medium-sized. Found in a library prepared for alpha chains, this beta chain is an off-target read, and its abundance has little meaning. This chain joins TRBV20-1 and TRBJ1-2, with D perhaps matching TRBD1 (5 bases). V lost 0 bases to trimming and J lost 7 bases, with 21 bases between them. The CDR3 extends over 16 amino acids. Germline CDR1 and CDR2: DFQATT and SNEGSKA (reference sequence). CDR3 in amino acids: CSAREGGAGVSSGYTF. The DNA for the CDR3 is TGCAGTGCTAGAGAGGGGGGTGCGGGCGTATCTAGTGGCTACACCTTC.

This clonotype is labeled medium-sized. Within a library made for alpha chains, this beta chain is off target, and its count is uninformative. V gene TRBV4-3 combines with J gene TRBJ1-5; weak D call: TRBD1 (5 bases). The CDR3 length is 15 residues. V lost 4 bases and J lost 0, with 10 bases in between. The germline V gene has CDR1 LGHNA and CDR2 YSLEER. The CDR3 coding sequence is TGCGCCAGCAGCCCAGGAAGGGGTAGCAATCAGCCCCAGCATTTT. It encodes CASSPGRGSNQPQHF.

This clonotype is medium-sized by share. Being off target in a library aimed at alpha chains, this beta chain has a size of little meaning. This CDR3 is CASSRTDNTEAFF. The CDR3 DNA reads as TGCGCCAGCAGCCGGACCGATAACACTGAAGCTTTCTTT. V and J are TRBV4-3 and TRBJ1-1; D gene uncertain. This CDR3 comprises 13 residues. Germline assignment: CDR1 LGHNA and CDR2 YSLEER. With 4 bases removed from V and 2 bases from J, the gap between germline ends came to 8 bases.

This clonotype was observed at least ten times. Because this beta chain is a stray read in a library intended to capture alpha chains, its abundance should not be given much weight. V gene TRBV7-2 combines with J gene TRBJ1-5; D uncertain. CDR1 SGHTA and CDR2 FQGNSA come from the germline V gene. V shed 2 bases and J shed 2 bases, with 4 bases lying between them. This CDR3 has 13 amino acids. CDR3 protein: CASSLRGNQPQHF. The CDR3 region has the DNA TGTGCCAGCAGCTTACGGGGCAATCAGCCCCAGCATTTT.

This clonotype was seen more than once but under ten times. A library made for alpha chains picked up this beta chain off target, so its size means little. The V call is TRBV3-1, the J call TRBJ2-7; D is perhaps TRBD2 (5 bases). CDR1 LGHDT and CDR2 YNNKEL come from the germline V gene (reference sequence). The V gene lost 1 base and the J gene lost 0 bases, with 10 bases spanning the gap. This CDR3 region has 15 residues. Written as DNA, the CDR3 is TGTGCCAGCAGCCAAGCCTTGGGGAGCTCCTACGAGCAGTACTTC. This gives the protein CASSQALGSSYEQYF.

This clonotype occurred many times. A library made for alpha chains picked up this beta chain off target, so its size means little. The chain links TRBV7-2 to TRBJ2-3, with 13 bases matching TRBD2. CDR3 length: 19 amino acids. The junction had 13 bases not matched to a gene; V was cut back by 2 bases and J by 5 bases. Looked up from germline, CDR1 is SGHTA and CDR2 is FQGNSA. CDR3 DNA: TGTGCCAGCAGCTTAACTAGCGGGGGGGCTTCTCTTCGTGGAGATACGCAGTATTTT. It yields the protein CASSLTSGGASLRGDTQYF. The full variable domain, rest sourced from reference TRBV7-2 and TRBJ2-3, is GAGVSQSPSNKVTEKGKDVELRCDPISGHTALYWYRQSLGQGLEFLIYFQGNSAPDKSGLPSDRFSAERTGGSVSTLTIQRTQQEDSAVYLCASSLTSGGASLRGDTQYFGPGTRLTVL.

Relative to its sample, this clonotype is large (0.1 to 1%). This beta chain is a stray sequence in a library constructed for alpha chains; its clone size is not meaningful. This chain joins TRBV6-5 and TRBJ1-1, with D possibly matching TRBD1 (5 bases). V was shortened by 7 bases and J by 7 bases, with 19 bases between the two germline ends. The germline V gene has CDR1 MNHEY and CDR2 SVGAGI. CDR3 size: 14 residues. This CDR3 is CASKGGGQGFEAFF. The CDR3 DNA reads TGTGCCAGCAAGGGAGGTGGGCAGGGCTTTGAAGCTTTCTTT.

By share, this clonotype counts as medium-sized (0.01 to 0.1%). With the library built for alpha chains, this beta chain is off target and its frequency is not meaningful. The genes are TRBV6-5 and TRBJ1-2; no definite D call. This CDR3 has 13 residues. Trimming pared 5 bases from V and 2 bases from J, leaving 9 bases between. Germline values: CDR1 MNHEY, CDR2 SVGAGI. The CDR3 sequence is CASSDPSNYGYTF. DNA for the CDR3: TGTGCCAGCAGTGATCCGTCCAACTATGGCTACACCTTC.

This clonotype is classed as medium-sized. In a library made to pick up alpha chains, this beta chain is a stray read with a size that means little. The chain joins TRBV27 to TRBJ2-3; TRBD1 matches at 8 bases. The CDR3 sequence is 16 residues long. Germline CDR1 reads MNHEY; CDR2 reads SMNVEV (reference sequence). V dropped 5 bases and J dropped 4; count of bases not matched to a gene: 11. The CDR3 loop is CASSLSRPGGPDTQYF. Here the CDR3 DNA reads TGTGCCAGCAGTCTCTCTCGACCAGGGGGCCCAGATACGCAGTATTTT.

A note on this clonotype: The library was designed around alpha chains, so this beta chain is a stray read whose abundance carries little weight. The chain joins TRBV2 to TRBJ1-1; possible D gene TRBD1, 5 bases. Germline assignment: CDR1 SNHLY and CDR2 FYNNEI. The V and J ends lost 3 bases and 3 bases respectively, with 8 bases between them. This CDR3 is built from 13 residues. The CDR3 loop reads CASSETEHTEAFF. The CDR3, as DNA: TGTGCCAGCAGTGAGACAGAGCACACTGAAGCTTTCTTT.

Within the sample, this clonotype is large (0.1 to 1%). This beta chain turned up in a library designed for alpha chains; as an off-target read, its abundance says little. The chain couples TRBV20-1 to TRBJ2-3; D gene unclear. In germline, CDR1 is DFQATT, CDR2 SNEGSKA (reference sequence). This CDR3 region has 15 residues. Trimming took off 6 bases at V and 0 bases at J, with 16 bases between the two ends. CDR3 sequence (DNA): TGCAGTGCCGCGAGACCGCGGTCTAGCACAGATACGCAGTATTTT. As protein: CSAARPRSSTDTQYF.

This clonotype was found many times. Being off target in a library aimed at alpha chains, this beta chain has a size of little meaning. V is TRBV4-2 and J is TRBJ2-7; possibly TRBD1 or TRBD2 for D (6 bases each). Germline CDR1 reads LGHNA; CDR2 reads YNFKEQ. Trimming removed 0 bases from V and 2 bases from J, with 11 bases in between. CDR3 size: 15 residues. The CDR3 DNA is TGTGCCAGCAGCCAAGAGACCGGGGGCCCCTACGAGCAGTACTTC. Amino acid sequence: CASSQETGGPYEQYF.